Listed here are 20 T cell receptor beta chains from one sample, sequenced in a study of blood T cell dynamics during melanoma immunotherapy. Specified time point: week 3, after first cycle of checkpoint inhibitor. Method: immunoSEQ multiplex PCR; TCRdb's copy keeps in-frame clones and lacks some. The data hold about 12,000 clones, with over 75% observed a single time. The material was blood, obtained from a patient treated with checkpoint blockade. The receptors were sampled from a human donor with melanoma.

This clone was seen just once. The V gene is TRBV9, the J gene TRBJ2-7, with D possibly being TRBD1 (6 bases). V was trimmed by 3 bases and J by 3 bases, leaving 16 bases between them. Looked up from germline, CDR1 is SGDLS and CDR2 is YYNGEE. This CDR3 spans 15 amino acids. Here the CDR3 DNA reads TGTGCCAGCAGCGCACAGGGTGTAAGCATCTACGAGCAGTACTTC. This translates into CASSAQGVSIYEQYF.

The chain employs TRBV5-1 and TRBJ2-3; 9 positions agree with TRBD2. The germline V gene encodes CDR1 SGHRS and CDR2 YFSETQ. Trimming took 4 bases from V and 7 from J; bases not matched to a gene: 10. The CDR3 spans 15 residues. The CDR3 spells CASSPGIAGANTQYF. The CDR3 bases are TGCGCCAGCAGCCCCGGGATAGCGGGAGCGAATACGCAGTATTTT.

The chain uses TRBV7-8 and TRBJ2-5; possible D gene TRBD1, 6 bases. The CDR3 sequence is 13 residues long. CDR1 and CDR2 from the germline V gene are SGHVS and FQNEAQ. Trimming took off 11 bases at V and 1 base at J, with 14 bases between the two ends. This CDR3 is CAGQGQLQETQYF. The CDR3 coding sequence is TGTGCCGGACAAGGACAGCTCCAAGAGACCCAGTACTTC.

The V call is TRBV7-2, the J call TRBJ1-1; no clear D. Germline V gene data show CDR1 as SGHTA and CDR2 as FQGNSA. V shed 4 bases and J shed 1 base, with 13 bases lying between them. This CDR3 contains 15 residues. The CDR3 coding sequence is TGTGCCAGCAGCTCACAAATTGTCGGGAACACTGAAGCTTTCTTT. Translating gives CASSSQIVGNTEAFF. Full variable domain (remainder filled in from reference TRBV7-2 and TRBJ1-1): GAGVSQSPSNKVTEKGKDVELRCDPISGHTALYWYRQSLGQGLEFLIYFQGNSAPDKSGLPSDRFSAERTGGSVSTLTIQRTQQEDSAVYLCASSSQIVGNTEAFFGQGTRLTVV.

V is TRBV7-2 and J is TRBJ2-7; D unclear. Per the germline V gene, CDR1 is SGHTA and CDR2 is FQGNSA. Trimming cost V 1 base and J 12 bases, with 16 bases left between them. The CDR3 has 13 residues. The CDR3 DNA sequence: TGTGCCAGCAGCTTAGAGAGGATCACTGTTCGGTACTTC. Protein: CASSLERITVRYF.

In its sample, this clone was seen once. The J gene is TRBJ1-6, the V gene TRBV4-1, with 9 bases fitting TRBD1. The CDR3 loop spans 16 amino acids. V shed 0 bases, J shed 8 bases, and the junction held 5 bases outside the gene matches. Germline CDR1 reads MGHRA; CDR2 reads YSYEKL. CDR3 sequence reads: CASSQDGTGIDSPLHF. As DNA, the CDR3 is TGCGCCAGCAGCCAAGATGGGACAGGGATTGATTCACCCCTCCACTTT.

The rearrangement uses TRBV5-4 and TRBJ1-1; D unclear. The germline V and J ends were trimmed by 4 bases and 8 bases, with 18 bases remaining between them. The CDR3 spans 14 residues. Germline V gene sequence: CDR1 SGHNT, CDR2 YYREEE (reference sequence). The CDR3 here is CASSRVAQRREAFF. In DNA, the CDR3 is TGTGCCAGCAGCCGGGTAGCCCAGAGGAGGGAAGCTTTCTTT.

The chain links TRBV29-1 to TRBJ2-7; D gene ambiguous. The CDR3 runs 11 residues. V dropped 4 bases and J dropped 3 bases, with 7 bases sitting between them. Germline V lookup: CDR1 SQVTM, CDR2 ANQGSEA. CDR3 protein: CSVVGNYEQYF. CDR3 nucleotide sequence: TGCAGCGTTGTAGGGAACTACGAGCAGTACTTC.

This chain's CDR3 is CASSADRDGYGYTF. The CDR3 DNA sequence: TGTGCCAGCAGCGCGGACAGGGACGGCTATGGCTACACCTTC. This rearrangement joins TRBV7-8 to TRBJ1-2, with TRBD1 matching over 8 bases. The length of the CDR3 is 14 residues. The ends lost 5 bases at V and 4 bases at J; junction bases unmatched: 6. Germline CDR1 SGHVS, CDR2 FQNEAQ.

This clone occurred a few times. The V call is TRBV7-2, the J call TRBJ2-3, with D possibly matching TRBD2 (6 bases). The CDR3 consists of 11 residues. V dropped 4 bases and J dropped 10 bases, with 9 bases sitting between them. Germline loops: CDR1 SGHTA, CDR2 FQGNSA. The CDR3 loop is CASSYSGPQYF. Written as DNA, the CDR3 is TGTGCCAGCAGCTATAGCGGTCCGCAGTATTTT.

The chain joins TRBV2 to TRBJ2-3; 11 nucleotides align to TRBD2. The germline CDR1 and CDR2 sequences are SNHLY and FYNNEI. The CDR3 runs to 14 residues. J gave up 1 base and V 8 bases, and 2 bases lay outside the gene matches. Here the CDR3 reads CASVTSGGTDTQYF. Written as DNA, the CDR3 is TGTGCCAGCGTGACTAGCGGGGGCACAGATACGCAGTATTTT.

V usage is TRBV7-6 and J usage is TRBJ2-2; D possibly matches TRBD1 or TRBD2 (5 bases each). V gave up 5 bases and J gave up 0 bases, with 10 bases separating them. This CDR3 comprises 15 residues. The germline V gene has CDR1 SGHVS and CDR2 FNYEAQ. The CDR3 region has the DNA TGTGCCAGCAGCCCCCGGGGCCCGAACACCGGGGAGCTGTTTTTT. This gives the protein CASSPRGPNTGELFF. Filled out from reference TRBV7-6 and TRBJ2-2, the complete variable domain reads GAGVSQSPRYKVTKRGQDVALRCDPISGHVSLYWYRQALGQGPEFLTYFNYEAQQDKSGLPNDRFSAERPEGSISTLTIQRTEQRDSAMYRCASSPRGPNTGELFFGEGSRLTVL.

There are a few counts of this clone. The CDR3 nucleotides read TGTGCCAGCAGCTTAGCGGTCGCAGATAATTCACCCCTCCACTTT. Translation: CASSLAVADNSPLHF. The V and J genes are TRBV7-9 and TRBJ1-6, with D unresolved. The germline gives CDR1 SEHNR, CDR2 FQNEAQ (reference sequence). The V gene lost 0 bases and the J gene lost 5 bases, with 8 bases spanning the gap. This CDR3 has 15 residues.

The V gene is TRBV6-1, the J gene TRBJ1-2, with D possibly TRBD1 on 6 matching bases. V lost 3 bases and J 14 bases, leaving 13 bases between the germline ends. The germline V gene has CDR1 MNHNS and CDR2 SASEGT. The CDR3 runs to 11 residues. For the CDR3, the DNA is TGTGCCAGCAGTGATGAAGGGGGAAGAACCTTC. Its protein is CASSDEGGRTF.

V and J are TRBV11-2 and TRBJ1-2; the match to TRBD1 covers 10 bases. Trimming removed 0 bases from V and 4 bases from J; junction bases left unmatched: 2. Germline V gene sequence: CDR1 SGHAT, CDR2 FQNNGV. This CDR3 is built from 15 residues. Written as DNA, the CDR3 is TGTGCCAGCAGCTTAGAAAGGGACAGGGGCTATGGCTACACCTTC. As protein: CASSLERDRGYGYTF.

J is TRBJ2-3 and V is TRBV27; D is unclear. CDR1 MNHEY and CDR2 SMNVEV come from the germline V gene (reference sequence). This CDR3 has 14 residues. The V end was cut by 1 base, the J end by 1 base, with 6 bases between. For the CDR3, the DNA is TGTGCCAGCAGTTTATTCGCGGGCACAGATACGCAGTATTTT. Translation gives CASSLFAGTDTQYF.

The chain employs TRBV7-2 and TRBJ2-3, with TRBD2 matching over 14 bases. The CDR3 length is 18 residues. After removal of 3 bases from V and 1 base from J, the junction contained 6 bases not matched to a gene. Per germline, CDR1 SGHTA and CDR2 FQGNSA. The CDR3 DNA follows: TGTGCCAGCAGCTTGACTAGCGGGGGGGCCGGGGGCACAGATACGCAGTATTTT. Translated: CASSLTSGGAGGTDTQYF.

The V and J genes are TRBV5-1 and TRBJ2-1; 11 bases line up with TRBD1. The CDR3 sequence is 19 residues long. CDR1 and CDR2 from the germline V gene are SGHRS and YFSETQ. V gave up 0 bases and J gave up 7 bases; unmatched junction bases: 15. CDR3 nucleotide sequence: TGCGCCAGCAGCTTGGTTCCCCCCGGACAGGGGGCGTCTATGAATGAGCAGTTCTTC. Translation gives CASSLVPPGQGASMNEQFF.

This clone came up a few times. The chain employs TRBV4-2 and TRBJ1-3; D is unresolved. Germline loops: CDR1 LGHNA, CDR2 YNFKEQ. Trimming cost V 0 bases and J 0 bases, with 9 bases left between them. The CDR3 has 16 residues. The CDR3 is CASSQEGTHSGNTIYF. The CDR3 DNA reads TGTGCCAGCAGCCAAGAAGGCACGCACTCTGGAAACACCATATATTTT.

CDR3 in DNA: TGTGCCTGGAAAACAGGGCCACTGAACACTGAAGCTTTCTTT. Its protein is CAWKTGPLNTEAFF. This chain joins TRBV30 and TRBJ1-1; possibly TRBD1 for D (6 bases). The CDR3 sequence is 14 residues long. With 4 bases removed from V and 0 bases from J, the gap between germline ends came to 12 bases. Germline lookup yields CDR1 GTSNPN and CDR2 SVGIG (reference sequence).